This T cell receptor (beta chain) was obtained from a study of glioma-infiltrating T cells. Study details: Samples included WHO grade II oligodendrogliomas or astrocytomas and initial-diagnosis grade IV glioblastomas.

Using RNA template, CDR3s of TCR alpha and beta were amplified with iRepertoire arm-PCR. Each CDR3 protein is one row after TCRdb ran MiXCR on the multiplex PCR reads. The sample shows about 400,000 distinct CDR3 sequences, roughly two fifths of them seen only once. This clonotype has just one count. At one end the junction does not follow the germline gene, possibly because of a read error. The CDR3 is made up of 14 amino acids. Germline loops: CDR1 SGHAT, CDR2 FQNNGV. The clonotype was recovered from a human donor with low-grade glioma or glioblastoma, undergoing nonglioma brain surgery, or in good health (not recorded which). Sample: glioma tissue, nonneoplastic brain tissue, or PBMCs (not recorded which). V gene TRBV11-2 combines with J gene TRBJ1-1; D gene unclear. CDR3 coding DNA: TGTGCCAGCAGCTTATACGTAGCTAGCACTGAATCTTTCTTT. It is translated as CASSLYVASTESFF.